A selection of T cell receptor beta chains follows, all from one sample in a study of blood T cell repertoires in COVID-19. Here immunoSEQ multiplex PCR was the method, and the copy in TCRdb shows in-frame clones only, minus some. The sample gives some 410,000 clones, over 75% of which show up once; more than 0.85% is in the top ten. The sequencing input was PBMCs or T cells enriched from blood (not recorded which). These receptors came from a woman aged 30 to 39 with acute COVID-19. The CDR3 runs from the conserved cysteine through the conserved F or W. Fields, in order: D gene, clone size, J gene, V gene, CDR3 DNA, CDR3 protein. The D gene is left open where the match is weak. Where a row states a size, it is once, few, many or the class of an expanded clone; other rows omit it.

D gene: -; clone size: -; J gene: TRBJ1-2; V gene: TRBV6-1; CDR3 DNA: TGTGCCAGCAGTGATTTGCAGTATGGCTACACCTTC; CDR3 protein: CASSDLQYGYTF
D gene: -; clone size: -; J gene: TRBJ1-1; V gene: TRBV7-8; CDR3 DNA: TGTGCCACCGGAGCGGACACTGAAGCTTTCTTT; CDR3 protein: CATGADTEAFF
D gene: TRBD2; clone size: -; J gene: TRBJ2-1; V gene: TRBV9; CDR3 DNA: TGTGCCAGCAGCACACCGACTAGCGGGGCGTACAATGAGCAGTTCTTC; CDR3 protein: CASSTPTSGAYNEQFF
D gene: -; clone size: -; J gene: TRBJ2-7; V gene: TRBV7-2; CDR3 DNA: TGTGCCAGCAGCTTCGCTGGGCCCTACGAGCAGTACTTC; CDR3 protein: CASSFAGPYEQYF
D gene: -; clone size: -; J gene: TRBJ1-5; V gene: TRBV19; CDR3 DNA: TGTGCCAGTAGTATAGTATCCAGGGTGGATCAGCCCCAGCATTTT; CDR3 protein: CASSIVSRVDQPQHF
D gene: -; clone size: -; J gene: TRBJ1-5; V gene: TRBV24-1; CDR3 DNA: TGTGCCACCAGCCTGGGGCCGGAAGCCCAGCATTTT; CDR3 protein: CATSLGPEAQHF
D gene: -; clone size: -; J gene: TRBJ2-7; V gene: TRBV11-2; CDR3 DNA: TGTGCCAGCAGCGCTACTTACGAGCAGTACTTC; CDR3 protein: CASSATYEQYF
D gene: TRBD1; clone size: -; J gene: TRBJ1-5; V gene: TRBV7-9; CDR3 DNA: TGTGCCAGCAGCGTCGGACAGGGGGGTAGCAATCAGCCCCAGCATTTT; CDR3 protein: CASSVGQGGSNQPQHF
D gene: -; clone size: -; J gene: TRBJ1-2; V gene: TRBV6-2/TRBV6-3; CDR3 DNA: TGTGCCAGCAGTTACCCTAAGCTGCATGGCTACACCTTC; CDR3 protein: CASSYPKLHGYTF
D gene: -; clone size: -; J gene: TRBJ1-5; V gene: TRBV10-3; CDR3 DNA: TGTGCCATCAGTGGACAGAATAACAATCAGCCCCAGCATTTT; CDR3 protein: CAISGQNNNQPQHF
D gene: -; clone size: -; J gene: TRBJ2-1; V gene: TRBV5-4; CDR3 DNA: TGTGCCAGCAGCTTGCAGGCAGACAATGAGCAGTTCTTC; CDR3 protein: CASSLQADNEQFF
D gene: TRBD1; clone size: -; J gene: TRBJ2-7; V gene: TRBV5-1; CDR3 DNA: TGCGCCAGCAGCTGGACAGGGATCGGCGAGCAGTACTTC; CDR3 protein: CASSWTGIGEQYF
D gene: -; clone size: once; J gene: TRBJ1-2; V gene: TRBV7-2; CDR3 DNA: TGTGCCAGCAGCTTAGTAGGAGGCCCGTATGGCTACACCTTC; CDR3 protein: CASSLVGGPYGYTF
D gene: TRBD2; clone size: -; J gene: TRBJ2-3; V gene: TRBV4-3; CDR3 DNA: TGCGCCAGCAGCCACTCGCCGGGACTAGGAGGCACAGATACGCAGTATTTT; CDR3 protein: CASSHSPGLGGTDTQYF
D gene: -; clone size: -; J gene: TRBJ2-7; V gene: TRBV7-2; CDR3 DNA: TGTGCCAGCAGCTTAGAATTGGCCAAAGGGTGGGGAGCCTACGAGCAGTACTTC; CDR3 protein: CASSLELAKGWGAYEQYF